Listed below are T cell receptor beta chains from one sample, sequenced in a study of shared clonotypes between healthy human individuals. TCRdb keeps only in-frame clones here, not all; method: immunoSEQ multiplex PCR. The sample lists approximately 2.3 million clones, 85% to 95% occurring once. The sequenced sample consisted of naive CD4+ T cells from PBMCs. These receptors were collected from a man aged 18 to 29 in good health. Some clones in this sample may be carry-over from other donors' samples. The CDR3 runs from the conserved cysteine through the conserved F or W. The order of the fields is J gene, D gene, clone size, V gene, CDR3 DNA, CDR3 protein. A D gene is named only where the DNA matches it firmly. Clone size is shown for a subset of rows, as once, few, many or a class of expanded clone.

j_call: TRBJ2-7
d_call: NA
clone_size: NA
v_call: TRBV29-1
cdr3_nt: TGCAGCGTTGAGGGGCACTCATACGAGCAGTACTTC
cdr3_aa: CSVEGHSYEQYF

j_call: TRBJ1-2
d_call: NA
clone_size: NA
v_call: TRBV30
cdr3_nt: TGTGCCTGGAGCGACGCGCCAGGGTACTATGGCTACACCTTC
cdr3_aa: CAWSDAPGYYGYTF

j_call: TRBJ1-5
d_call: NA
clone_size: NA
v_call: TRBV21-1
cdr3_nt: TGTGCCAGCAGCGAAATAGGTGATCAGCCCCAGCATTTT
cdr3_aa: CASSEIGDQPQHF

j_call: TRBJ2-1
d_call: NA
clone_size: NA
v_call: TRBV11-2
cdr3_nt: TGTGCCAGCAGCTTATTTCCAGCAAACTACAATGAGCAGTTCTTC
cdr3_aa: CASSLFPANYNEQFF

j_call: TRBJ1-3
d_call: NA
clone_size: NA
v_call: TRBV9
cdr3_nt: TGTGCCAGCAGCGTAGAGTCTGGAAACACCATATATTTT
cdr3_aa: CASSVESGNTIYF

j_call: TRBJ1-5
d_call: NA
clone_size: NA
v_call: TRBV28
cdr3_nt: TGTGCCAGCAAGAGGTTCAGGGTAAGGCAGCCCCAGCATTTT
cdr3_aa: CASKRFRVRQPQHF

j_call: TRBJ2-1
d_call: TRBD1
clone_size: NA
v_call: TRBV7-9
cdr3_nt: TGTGCCAGCAGCCCCGGACAGGGGGGTTTCAATGAGCAGTTCTTC
cdr3_aa: CASSPGQGGFNEQFF

j_call: TRBJ2-3
d_call: TRBD2
clone_size: once
v_call: TRBV9
cdr3_nt: TGTGCCAGCAGCTCCGGGACTAGCGGCAGCACAGATACGCAGTATTTT
cdr3_aa: CASSSGTSGSTDTQYF

j_call: TRBJ2-1
d_call: NA
clone_size: NA
v_call: TRBV6-5
cdr3_nt: TGTGCCAGCAGTTACGGCGGGGTTGAAATGGATGAGCAGTTCTTC
cdr3_aa: CASSYGGVEMDEQFF

j_call: TRBJ1-5
d_call: TRBD1
clone_size: few
v_call: TRBV2
cdr3_nt: TGTGCCAGCAGCCGGGACAGGGATCAGCCCCAGCATTTT
cdr3_aa: CASSRDRDQPQHF

j_call: TRBJ1-1
d_call: TRBD1
clone_size: NA
v_call: TRBV11-1
cdr3_nt: TGTGCCAGCAGCTTTGGGACAGTGAACACTGAAGCTTTCTTT
cdr3_aa: CASSFGTVNTEAFF

j_call: TRBJ2-7
d_call: NA
clone_size: NA
v_call: TRBV27
cdr3_nt: TGTGCCAGCAGTTTAGGGGGGAATTACGAGCAGTACTTC
cdr3_aa: CASSLGGNYEQYF

j_call: TRBJ1-2
d_call: TRBD1
clone_size: NA
v_call: TRBV27
cdr3_nt: TGTGCCAGCAGTCTGGACAGGGGAAACTATGGCTACACCTTC
cdr3_aa: CASSLDRGNYGYTF

j_call: TRBJ1-5
d_call: NA
clone_size: NA
v_call: TRBV5-6
cdr3_nt: TGTGCCAGCAGCCATATCCGGGGGAATCAGCCCCAGCATTTT
cdr3_aa: CASSHIRGNQPQHF

j_call: TRBJ2-3
d_call: TRBD2
clone_size: NA
v_call: TRBV7-9
cdr3_nt: TGTGCCACCCAGCTAGCGGGAGTTACAGATACGCAGTATTTT
cdr3_aa: CATQLAGVTDTQYF

j_call: TRBJ2-7
d_call: NA
clone_size: NA
v_call: TRBV5-5
cdr3_nt: TGTGCCAGCAGCTTGGAAGGTTTGAGCAACGAGCAGTACTTC
cdr3_aa: CASSLEGLSNEQYF

j_call: TRBJ1-1
d_call: NA
clone_size: NA
v_call: TRBV28
cdr3_nt: TGTGCCAGCAGTTCTCCCGGGACGAGGGTCTCTGAAGCTTTCTTT
cdr3_aa: CASSSPGTRVSEAFF